The T cell receptor beta chain described here comes from a study of cytomegalovirus exposure and HLA in healthy donors. 13 Jbeta primers and 60 Vbeta primers were used for the PCR. Profiling relied on immunoSEQ multiplex PCR, and the TCRdb table lists in-frame clones only, not all of them. The table includes approximately 180,000 clones, around 90% detected once. J was trimmed by 8 bases and V by 4 bases; bases with no gene match: 19. The CDR3 consists of 18 residues. Germline lookup yields CDR1 SGDLS and CDR2 YYNGEE. The sequence derives from a woman younger than 30 in good health and CMV-seronegative. Material: PBMCs. The chain is built from TRBV9 and TRBJ2-2; 8 bases fit TRBD2. The CDR3 region has the DNA TGTGCCAGCAGCCCTAGTCGTGTTGTAGCGGGAATGTCGGGGGAGCTGTTTTTT. This codes for CASSPSRVVAGMSGELFF.